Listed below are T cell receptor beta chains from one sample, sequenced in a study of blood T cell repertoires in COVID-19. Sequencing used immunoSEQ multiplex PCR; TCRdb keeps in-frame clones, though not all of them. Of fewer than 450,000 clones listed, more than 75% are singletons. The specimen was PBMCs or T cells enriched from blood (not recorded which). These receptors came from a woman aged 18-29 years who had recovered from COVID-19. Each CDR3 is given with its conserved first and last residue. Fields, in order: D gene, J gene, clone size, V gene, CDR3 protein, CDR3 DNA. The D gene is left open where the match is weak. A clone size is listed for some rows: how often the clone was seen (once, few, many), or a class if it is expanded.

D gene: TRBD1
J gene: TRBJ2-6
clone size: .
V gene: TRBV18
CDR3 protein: CASSQGTAYSGANVLTF
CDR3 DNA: TGTGCCAGCTCACAAGGGACAGCGTACTCTGGGGCCAACGTCCTGACTTTC

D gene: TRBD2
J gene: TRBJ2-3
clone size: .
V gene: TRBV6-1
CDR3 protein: CASSAPSIAGADTDTQYF
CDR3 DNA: TGTGCCAGCAGTGCTCCGTCGATAGCGGGGGCTGACACAGATACGCAGTATTTT

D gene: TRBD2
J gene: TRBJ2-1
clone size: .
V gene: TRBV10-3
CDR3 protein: CAISQTSGGLNEQFF
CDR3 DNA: TGTGCCATCAGTCAAACTAGCGGGGGCCTCAATGAGCAGTTCTTC

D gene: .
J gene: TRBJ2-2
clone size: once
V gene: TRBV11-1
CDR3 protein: CASSSGQIPLAGELFF
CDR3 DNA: TGTGCCAGCAGCTCCGGACAGATCCCCTTGGCCGGGGAGCTGTTTTTT

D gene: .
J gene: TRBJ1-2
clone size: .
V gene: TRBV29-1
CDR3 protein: CSVVEGSYGYTF
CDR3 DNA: TGCAGCGTTGTAGAGGGGAGCTATGGCTACACCTTC

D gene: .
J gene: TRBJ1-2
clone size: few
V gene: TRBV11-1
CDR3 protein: CASSSETTSTGPTF
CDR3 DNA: TGTGCCAGCAGCTCCGAGACCACTTCGACAGGCCCCACCTTC

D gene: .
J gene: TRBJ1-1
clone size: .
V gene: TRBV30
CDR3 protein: CAWSVAGGAFF
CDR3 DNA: TGTGCCTGGAGTGTGGCGGGCGGAGCTTTCTTT

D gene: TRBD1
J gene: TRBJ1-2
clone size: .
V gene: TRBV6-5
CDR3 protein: CASYPGQGIYGYTF
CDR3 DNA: TGTGCCAGCTATCCGGGACAGGGGATCTATGGCTACACCTTC

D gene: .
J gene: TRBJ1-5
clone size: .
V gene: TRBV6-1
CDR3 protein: CASSSHRALDQPQHF
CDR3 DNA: TGTGCCAGCAGTTCCCATCGGGCACTAGATCAGCCCCAGCATTTT

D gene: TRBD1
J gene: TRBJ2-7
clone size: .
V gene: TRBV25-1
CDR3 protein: CASSGAGQGTYEQYF
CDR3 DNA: TGTGCCAGCAGTGGAGCGGGACAGGGCACCTACGAGCAGTACTTC

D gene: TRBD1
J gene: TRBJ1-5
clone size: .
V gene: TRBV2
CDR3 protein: CASTQGDVQPQHF
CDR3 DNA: TGTGCCAGTACACAGGGGGACGTTCAGCCCCAGCATTTT

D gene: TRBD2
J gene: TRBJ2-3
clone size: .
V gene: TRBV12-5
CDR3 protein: CASGLVLLTSRGTDTQYF
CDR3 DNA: TGTGCTAGTGGTTTGGTACTTTTGACTAGCCGGGGCACAGATACGCAGTATTTT

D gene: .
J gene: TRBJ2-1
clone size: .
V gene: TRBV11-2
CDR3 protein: CARRSPLGRNEQFF
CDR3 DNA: TGTGCCAGGAGGAGCCCACTGGGTAGGAATGAGCAGTTCTTC

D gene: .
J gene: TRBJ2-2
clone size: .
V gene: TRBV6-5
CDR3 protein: CASSYGPPGSVGELFF
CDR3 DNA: TGTGCCAGCAGTTACGGTCCCCCAGGGTCGGTCGGGGAGCTGTTTTTT

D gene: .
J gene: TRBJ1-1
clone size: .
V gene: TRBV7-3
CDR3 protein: CASSLIVNTEAFF
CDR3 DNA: TGTGCCAGCAGCTTAATCGTTAACACTGAAGCTTTCTTT

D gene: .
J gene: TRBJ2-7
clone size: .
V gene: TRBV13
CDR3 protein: CASSFEGSSYEQYF
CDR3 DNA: TGTGCCAGCAGCTTCGAAGGGAGCTCCTACGAGCAGTACTTC

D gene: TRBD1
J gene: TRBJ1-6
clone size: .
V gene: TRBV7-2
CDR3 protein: CASSSLTGENSPLHF
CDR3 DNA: TGTGCCAGCAGCTCATTGACAGGGGAGAATTCACCCCTCCACTTT

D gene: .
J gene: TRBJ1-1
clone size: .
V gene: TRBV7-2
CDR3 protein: CASSSQTAMNTEAFF
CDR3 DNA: TGTGCCAGCAGCTCCCAGACAGCTATGAACACTGAAGCTTTCTTT

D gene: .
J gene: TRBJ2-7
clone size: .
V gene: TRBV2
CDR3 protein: CASALGRKGAYEQYF
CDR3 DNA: TGTGCCAGCGCCCTCGGACGTAAAGGGGCCTACGAGCAGTACTTC

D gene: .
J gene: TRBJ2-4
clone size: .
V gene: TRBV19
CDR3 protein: CASSIDRSNIQYF
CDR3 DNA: TGTGCCAGTAGTATAGATCGGTCAAACATTCAGTACTTC

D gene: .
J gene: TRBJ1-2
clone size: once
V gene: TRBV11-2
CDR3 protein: CASSLTGKSEGYTF
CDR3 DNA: TGTGCCAGCAGCTTAACAGGGAAGTCTGAGGGCTACACCTTC

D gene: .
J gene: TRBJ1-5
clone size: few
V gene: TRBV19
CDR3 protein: CASSLWGGQPQHF
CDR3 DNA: TGTGCCAGTAGCCTTTGGGGGGGTCAGCCCCAGCATTTT

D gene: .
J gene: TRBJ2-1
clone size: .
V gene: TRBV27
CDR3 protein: CASSLSRGGNYNEQFF
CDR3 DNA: TGTGCCAGCAGTTTATCGAGGGGGGGAAACTACAATGAGCAGTTCTTC

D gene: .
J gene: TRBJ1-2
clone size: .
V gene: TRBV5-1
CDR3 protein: CASSLELAGGRNYGYTF
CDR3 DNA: TGCGCCAGCAGCTTGGAATTGGCGGGGGGCCGTAACTATGGCTACACCTTC

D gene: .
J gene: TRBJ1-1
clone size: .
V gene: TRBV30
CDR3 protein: CAWRPLGGYTEAFF
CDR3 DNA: TGTGCCTGGAGACCTTTAGGCGGCTACACTGAAGCTTTCTTT

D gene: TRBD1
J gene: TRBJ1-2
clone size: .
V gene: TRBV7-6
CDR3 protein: CASSLGKGQGNGYTF
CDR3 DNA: TGTGCCAGCAGCTTAGGAAAAGGACAGGGGAACGGCTACACCTTC

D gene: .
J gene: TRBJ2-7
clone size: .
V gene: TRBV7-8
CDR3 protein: CASSLWNSEAYEQYF
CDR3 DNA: TGTGCCAGCAGCTTATGGAACAGTGAAGCCTACGAGCAGTACTTC

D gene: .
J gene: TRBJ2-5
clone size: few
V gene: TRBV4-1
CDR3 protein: CASSLRASRETQYF
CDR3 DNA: TGCGCCAGCAGCCTGAGGGCTTCGAGAGAGACCCAGTACTTC

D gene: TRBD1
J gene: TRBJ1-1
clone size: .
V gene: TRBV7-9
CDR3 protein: CASSPHDREDTEAFF
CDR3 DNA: TGTGCCAGCAGCCCACATGACAGGGAGGATACTGAAGCTTTCTTT

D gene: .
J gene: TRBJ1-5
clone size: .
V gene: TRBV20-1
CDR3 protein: CSASRRVGGDNQPQHF
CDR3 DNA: TGCAGTGCTAGTAGACGGGTCGGAGGGGATAATCAGCCCCAGCATTTT

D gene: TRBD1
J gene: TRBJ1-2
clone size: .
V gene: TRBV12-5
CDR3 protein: CASGPRRQGSYGYTF
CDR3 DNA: TGTGCTAGTGGTCCCCGACGACAGGGATCCTATGGCTACACCTTC

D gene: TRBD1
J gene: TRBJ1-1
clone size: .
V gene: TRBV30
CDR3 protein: CAWGQGLAAFF
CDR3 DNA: TGTGCCTGGGGACAGGGGCTAGCAGCTTTCTTT

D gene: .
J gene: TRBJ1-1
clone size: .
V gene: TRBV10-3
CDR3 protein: CAIRETANTEAFF
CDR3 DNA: TGTGCCATCAGGGAGACAGCGAACACTGAAGCTTTCTTT

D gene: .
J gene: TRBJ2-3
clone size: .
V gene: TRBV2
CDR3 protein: CASSELQGPDTQYF
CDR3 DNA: TGTGCCAGCAGTGAACTACAGGGCCCAGATACGCAGTATTTT

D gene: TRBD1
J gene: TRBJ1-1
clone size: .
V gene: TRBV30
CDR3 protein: CARDRGTEAFF
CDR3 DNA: TGTGCCCGGGACAGGGGCACTGAAGCTTTCTTT

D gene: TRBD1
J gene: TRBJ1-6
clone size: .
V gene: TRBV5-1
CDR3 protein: CASSPQFGQGHSPLHF
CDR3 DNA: TGCGCCAGCAGCCCTCAATTCGGACAGGGGCATTCACCCCTCCACTTT

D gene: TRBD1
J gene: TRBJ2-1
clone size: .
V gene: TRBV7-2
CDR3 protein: CASSLGTGGLDNEQFF
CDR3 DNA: TGTGCCAGCAGCTTGGGGACAGGGGGACTGGACAATGAGCAGTTCTTC

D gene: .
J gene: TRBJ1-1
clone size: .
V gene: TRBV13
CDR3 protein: CASSLESGTEAFF
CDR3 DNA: TGTGCCAGCAGCTTAGAATCCGGCACTGAAGCTTTCTTT

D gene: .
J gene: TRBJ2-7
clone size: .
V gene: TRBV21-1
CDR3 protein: CASSHVGTVHVLTYEQYF
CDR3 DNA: TGTGCCAGCAGCCACGTCGGGACAGTACATGTTTTGACCTACGAGCAGTACTTC

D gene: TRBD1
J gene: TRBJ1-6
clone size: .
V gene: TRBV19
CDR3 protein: CASSRGTDNSPLHF
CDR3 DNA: TGTGCCAGTAGTAGAGGGACAGACAATTCACCCCTCCACTTT

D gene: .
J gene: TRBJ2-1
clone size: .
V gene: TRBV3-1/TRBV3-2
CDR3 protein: CASSQGLAGQRTYNEQFF
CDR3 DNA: TGTGCCAGCAGCCAAGGGTTGGCGGGACAGCGGACCTACAATGAGCAGTTCTTC

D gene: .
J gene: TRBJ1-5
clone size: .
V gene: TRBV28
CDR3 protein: CASSLLRTESNQPQHF
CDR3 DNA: TGTGCCAGCAGTTTGCTAAGGACAGAGAGCAATCAGCCCCAGCATTTT

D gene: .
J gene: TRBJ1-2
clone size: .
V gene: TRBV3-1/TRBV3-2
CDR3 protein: CASSQALAAPDLNYGYTF
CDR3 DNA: TGTGCCAGCAGCCAAGCCCTGGCAGCGCCCGACCTTAACTATGGCTACACCTTC

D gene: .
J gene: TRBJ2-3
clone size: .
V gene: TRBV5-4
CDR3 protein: CASSLRGHGTDTQYF
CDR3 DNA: TGTGCCAGCAGCTTGAGAGGACACGGCACAGATACGCAGTATTTT

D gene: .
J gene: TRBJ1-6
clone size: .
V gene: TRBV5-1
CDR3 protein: CASARQDNSPLHF
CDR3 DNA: TGCGCCAGCGCCCGACAGGATAATTCACCCCTCCACTTT

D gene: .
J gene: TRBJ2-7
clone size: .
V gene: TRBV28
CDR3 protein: CASSLRRLAPYEQYF
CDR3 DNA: TGTGCCAGCAGTTTAAGACGGCTAGCACCCTACGAGCAGTACTTC

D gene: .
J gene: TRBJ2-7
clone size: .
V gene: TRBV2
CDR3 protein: CASRAGAYEQYF
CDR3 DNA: TGTGCCAGCAGGGCCGGGGCCTACGAGCAGTACTTC

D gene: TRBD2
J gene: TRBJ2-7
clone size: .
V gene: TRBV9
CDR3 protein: CASSPAGGADEQYF
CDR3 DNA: TGTGCCAGCAGCCCCGCCGGGGGGGCGGACGAGCAGTACTTC

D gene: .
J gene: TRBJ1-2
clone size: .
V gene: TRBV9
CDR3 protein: CASSVGVQSNYGYTF
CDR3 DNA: TGTGCCAGCAGCGTAGGAGTACAGTCTAACTATGGCTACACCTTC

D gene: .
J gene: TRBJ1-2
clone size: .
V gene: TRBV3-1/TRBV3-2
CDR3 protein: CASSQETPKGNYGYTF
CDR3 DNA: TGTGCCAGCAGCCAAGAGACTCCAAAGGGGAACTATGGCTACACCTTC

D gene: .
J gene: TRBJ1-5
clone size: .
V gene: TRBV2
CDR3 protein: CASSEDRGGQPQHF
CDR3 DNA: TGTGCCAGCAGTGAAGATAGGGGTGGTCAGCCCCAGCATTTT

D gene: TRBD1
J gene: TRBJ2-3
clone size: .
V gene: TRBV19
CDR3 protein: CASSLHRDRGRDTQYF
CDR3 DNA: TGTGCCAGTAGTTTGCACCGGGACAGGGGAAGAGATACGCAGTATTTT

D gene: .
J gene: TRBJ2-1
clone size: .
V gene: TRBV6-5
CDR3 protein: CASSPDTVANDEQFF
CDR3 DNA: TGTGCCAGCAGTCCCGACACCGTGGCCAATGATGAGCAGTTCTTC